The entry that follows covers one T cell receptor (beta chain) sequence. The antigen is undetermined. Other DNA sequences in the same sample also yield this CDR3. On roughly day 9 of culture, CD4+ T cells were separated out. Vaccination of participants consisted of two doses of either the BNT162b2 or mRNA-1273 vaccine. Vaccine recipients, nucleocapsid antibody negative, had no prior SARS-CoV-2 infection. In the cultures, half the medium was exchanged for IL-2 medium on days 3 and 7. The CDR3 spans 13 residues. V was pared by 1 base and J by 8 bases, with 11 bases between. The V gene's germline CDR1 is SGHVS and CDR2 FQNEAQ. This entry belongs to a study of vaccination effects on CD4 cells after COVID-19. Some clones are missing from TCRdb's copy, which holds only in-frame ones; the method was immunoSEQ multiplex PCR. The sample holds 40,000 or so clones; around 70% are singletons and the top ten take 9% to 10%.

Study-level findings and limits: Healthy vaccinees had only 1 of 255 vaccine-induced clones cross-react with common cold coronaviruses. Whether induced by infection or by vaccine, clones showed marked clonal contraction late after vaccination.

The clonotype was recovered from a human donor who received a COVID-19 vaccine. This sequence joins TRBV7-8 and TRBJ1-2; no firm D call. The source was CD4+ T cells from PBMCs cultured without peptide, collected after COVID-19 vaccination. The CDR3 DNA reads TGTGCCAGCAGCTTAGTTCGGGGAGAAGGCTACACCTTC. This gives the protein CASSLVRGEGYTF. Full variable domain (remainder filled in from reference TRBV7-8 and TRBJ1-2): GAGVSQSPRYKVAKRGQDVALRCDPISGHVSLFWYQQALGQGPEFLTYFQNEAQLDKSGLPSDRFFAERPEGSVSTLKIQRTQQEDSAVYLCASSLVRGEGYTFGSGTRLTVV.